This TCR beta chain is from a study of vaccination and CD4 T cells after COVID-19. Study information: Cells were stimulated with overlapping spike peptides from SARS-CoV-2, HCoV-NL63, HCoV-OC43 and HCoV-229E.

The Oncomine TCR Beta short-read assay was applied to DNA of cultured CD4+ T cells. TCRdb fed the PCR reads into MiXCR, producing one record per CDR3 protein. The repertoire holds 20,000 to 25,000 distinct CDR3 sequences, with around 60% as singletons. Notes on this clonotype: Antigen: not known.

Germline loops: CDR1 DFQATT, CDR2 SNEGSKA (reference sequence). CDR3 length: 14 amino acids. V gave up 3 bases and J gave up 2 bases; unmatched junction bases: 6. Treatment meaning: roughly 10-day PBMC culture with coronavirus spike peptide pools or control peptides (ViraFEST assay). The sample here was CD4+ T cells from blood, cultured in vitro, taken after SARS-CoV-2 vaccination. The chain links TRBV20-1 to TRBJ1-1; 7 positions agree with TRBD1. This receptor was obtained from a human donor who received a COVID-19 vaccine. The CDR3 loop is CSARVGTVNTEAFF. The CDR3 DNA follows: TGCAGTGCTAGGGTTGGGACAGTCAACACTGAAGCTTTCTTT.